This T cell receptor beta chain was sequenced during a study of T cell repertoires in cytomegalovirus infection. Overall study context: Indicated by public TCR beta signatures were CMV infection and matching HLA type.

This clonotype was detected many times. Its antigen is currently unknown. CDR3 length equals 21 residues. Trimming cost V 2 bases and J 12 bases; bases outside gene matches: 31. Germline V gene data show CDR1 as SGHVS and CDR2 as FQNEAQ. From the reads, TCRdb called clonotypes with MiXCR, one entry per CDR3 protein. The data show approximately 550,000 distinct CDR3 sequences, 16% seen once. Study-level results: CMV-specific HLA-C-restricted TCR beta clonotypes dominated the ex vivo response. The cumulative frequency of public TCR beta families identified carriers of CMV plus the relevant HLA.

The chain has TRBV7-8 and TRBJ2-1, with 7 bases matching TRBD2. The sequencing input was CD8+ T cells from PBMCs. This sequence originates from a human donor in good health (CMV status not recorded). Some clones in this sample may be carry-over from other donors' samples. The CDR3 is CASSLKRGDYNPTMSISGQFF. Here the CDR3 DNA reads TGTGCCAGCAGCTTAAAGCGCGGGGACTATAATCCTACAATGAGCATATCGGGGCAGTTCTTC. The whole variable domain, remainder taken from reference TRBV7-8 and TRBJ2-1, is GAGVSQSPRYKVAKRGQDVALRCDPISGHVSLFWYQQALGQGPEFLTYFQNEAQLDKSGLPSDRFFAERPEGSVSTLKIQRTQQEDSAVYLCASSLKRGDYNPTMSISGQFFGPGTRLTVL.